These 3 T cell receptor beta chains originate from one sample sequenced in a study of blood T cell repertoires in COVID-19. This table comes from immunoSEQ multiplex PCR, and its TCRdb copy is limited to in-frame clones, with some not included. This sample has about 150,000 clones, with over 80% found just once. What was sequenced was PBMCs or T cells enriched from blood (not recorded which). Receptors originate from a man between 65 and 85 years old who had been exposed to COVID-19.

A few counts support this clone. The chain links TRBV28 to TRBJ2-1; a weak D match, TRBD1 (5 bases). The CDR3 loop spans 13 amino acids. V lost 6 bases and J 7 bases, leaving 13 bases between the germline ends. Germline V gene data show CDR1 as MDHEN and CDR2 as SYDVKM. CDR3 sequence (DNA): TGTGCCAGCAGGATGACAGCTTCGAATGAGCAGTTCTTC. Amino acids: CASRMTASNEQFF.

This chain links TRBV5-6 with TRBJ2-5; 9 nucleotides match TRBD1. Trimming took 2 bases from V and 5 from J; bases not matched to a gene: 4. CDR3 size: 14 residues. Germline loops: CDR1 SGHDT, CDR2 YYEEEE. The CDR3 nucleotides are TGTGCCAGCAGCTTACAGGGGGCGGGCGAGACCCAGTACTTC. Translated: CASSLQGAGETQYF.

The chain uses TRBV4-3 and TRBJ2-3; 10 positions match TRBD2. Germline V gene sequence: CDR1 LGHNA, CDR2 YSLEER. The length of the CDR3 is 15 residues. V lost 5 bases and J lost 2; bases outside the gene matches: 4. CDR3 DNA: TGCGCCAGCAGCTTAGCGGGAGGTCTCACAGATACGCAGTATTTT. This gives the protein CASSLAGGLTDTQYF.